This T cell receptor beta chain was sequenced for a study of blood T cell repertoires in COVID-19 (TCRdb year 2020). Context from the whole study: Samples covering the acute and convalescent phases of COVID-19 were provided by collaborators in the United States, Italy and Spain. The material from the prospective study consisted of cDNA or gDNA derived from T cells, B-cell-depleted T cells, or PBMCs. The dataset comprised deeply sampled blood TCRbeta repertoires from subjects exposed to, actively infected with, or recovered from COVID-19. A freely available public database, intended as a resource for researchers studying the immune response to SARS-CoV-2, is where the repertoires were released. The samples were drawn from two sources: the first 160 participants of the ongoing ImmuneRACE study, and fewer than 1,500 subjects contributed by 6 global collaborators. A de-identified subject ID, COVID-19 status, age in years and sex were almost always included in the sample metadata. HLA class I and class II types, where available, came from metadata supplied by the sample provider rather than from assay-based typing. Here is what the overall study found, with its caveats: The amount of clinical and demographic metadata varied by source and participant and was provided uncurated.

TCRbeta CDR3 regions were amplified from genomic DNA by means of the immunoSEQ Assay, a bias-controlled multiplex PCR. The source study handled its data this way. The number of nucleated cells in each sample was estimated by amplification of reference gene primers within the assay. Sequence reads were collapsed and filtered to measure the absolute abundance of every unique TCRbeta CDR3 rearrangement. For each sample, productive Simpson clonality was calculated as the square root of Simpson's diversity index across productive rearrangements. TCRdb re-hosts the immuneACCESS table, in-frame sequences only. Its copies lack some clones; in the studies checked, an unresolved V gene accounts for under half of them, and the cause for the rest is not known. The V and J calls and clone size are taken from that table; D and trimming were inferred from the DNA. The sample profile shows approximately 120,000 clones; roughly 90% of them were found once. The ten largest account for around 7.3% of the sample.

Germline trimming amounts to 11 bases on V and 2 bases on J, with 6 as the count of junction bases outside the gene matches. CDR1 MDHEN and CDR2 SYDVKM are derived from the germline V gene. The CDR3, from cysteine to phenylalanine, totals 14 residues. Here the CDR3 DNA is all that survives: 42 bases in frame from base 1. The collaborating institutions used their own protocols to collect whole blood in K2EDTA tubes. For TCRbeta analysis, collaborator samples were shipped as frozen whole blood, as isolated PBMCs, or as DNA extracted from either sample type. Of note for this clone: Its antigen has not been determined. The input lacks base qualities; no much larger clone sits a single base away.

The material sequenced was peripheral blood. The chain is assembled from TRBV28 and TRBJ2-2, and TRBD1 matches 9 of the central bases. The receptor comes from a man aged 45-65 years with acute or convalescent COVID-19. The sequence in DNA is TGTGCCGCAGGGGGACAGGGAAACACCGGGGAGCTGTTTTTT. It codes for CAAGGQGNTGELFF.